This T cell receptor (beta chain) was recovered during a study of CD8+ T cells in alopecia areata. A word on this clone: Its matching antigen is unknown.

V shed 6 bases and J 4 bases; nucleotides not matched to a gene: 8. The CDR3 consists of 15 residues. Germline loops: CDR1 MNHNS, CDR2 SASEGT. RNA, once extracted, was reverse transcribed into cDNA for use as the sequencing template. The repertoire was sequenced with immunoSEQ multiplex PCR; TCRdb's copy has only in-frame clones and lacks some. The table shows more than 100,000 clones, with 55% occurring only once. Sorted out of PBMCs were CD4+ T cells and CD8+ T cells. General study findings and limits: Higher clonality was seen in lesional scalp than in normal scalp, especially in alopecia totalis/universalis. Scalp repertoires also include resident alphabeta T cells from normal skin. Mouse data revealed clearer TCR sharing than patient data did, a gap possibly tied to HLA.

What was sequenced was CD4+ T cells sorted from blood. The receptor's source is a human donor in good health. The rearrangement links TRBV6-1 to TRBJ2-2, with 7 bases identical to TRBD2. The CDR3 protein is CASRTGGRGTGELFF. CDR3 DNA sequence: TGTGCCAGCAGGACCGGGGGGAGGGGCACCGGGGAGCTGTTTTTT.